This T cell receptor (beta chain) was obtained from a study of T cell repertoires in cytomegalovirus infection. Each CDR3 protein gets one entry after TCRdb re-called the reads with MiXCR. The data contain 450,000 to 650,000 distinct CDR3 sequences, about 30% of them singletons. The sequence derives from a human donor in good health (CMV status not recorded). Some clones in this sample may be carry-over from other donors' samples. Sequencing was carried out using PBMCs.

The chain's CDR3 is CASSFAGTGDGYTF. CDR3 coding DNA: TGTGCCAGCAGTTTCGCAGGGACCGGGGATGGCTACACCTTC. V and J are TRBV12-3 or TRBV12-4 and TRBJ1-2; D may be TRBD1 (5 bases). The CDR3 sequence is 14 residues long. The V gene lost 3 bases and the J gene lost 6 bases, with 14 bases spanning the gap.